Listed here are 15 T cell receptor beta chains from one sample, sequenced in a study of blood T cell repertoires in COVID-19. Generated by immunoSEQ multiplex PCR, the TCRdb table keeps only in-frame clones and is missing some. The data hold roughly 300,000 clones, with around 85% observed a single time. What was sequenced was PBMCs or T cells enriched from blood (not recorded which). The receptors were sampled from a woman aged 45-60 years who had recovered from COVID-19.

In this sample, this clone turned up once. The rearrangement links TRBV19 to TRBJ1-5; D not certain. This CDR3 spans 13 amino acids. Germline-derived CDR1 and CDR2 are LNHDA and SQIVND (reference sequence). V lost 7 bases and J lost 5, with 12 bases in between. CDR3 sequence (DNA): TGTGCCAGTAAAGGCGGGCCTTATCAGCCCCAGCATTTT. Protein product: CASKGGPYQPQHF.

The V gene is TRBV25-1, the J gene TRBJ1-6; no reliable D call. The CDR3 has 14 amino acids. From germline, CDR1 is MGHDK and CDR2 SYGVNS. The germline V and J ends were trimmed by 2 bases and 6 bases, with 8 bases remaining between them. CDR3 sequence: CASSEAGVNSPLHF. The CDR3 nucleotides read TGTGCCAGCAGTGAAGCCGGGGTTAATTCACCCCTCCACTTT.

The rearrangement uses TRBV21-1 and TRBJ1-1. TRBV21-1 is flagged as a pseudogene. This CDR3 contains 10 residues. Written as DNA, the CDR3 is TGTGCCAGCAGTCCCTCTGAAGCTTTCTTT. It is translated as CASSPSEAFF.

This clone was observed a single time. V and J are TRBV5-1 and TRBJ1-4; 7 bases fit TRBD1. Per the germline V gene, CDR1 is SGHRS and CDR2 is YFSETQ. There are 13 residues in the CDR3. V gave up 5 bases and J gave up 13 bases; unmatched junction bases: 11. The CDR3 sequence: CASRLSPRDRLFF. CDR3 sequence (DNA): TGCGCCAGCAGGCTTTCGCCCCGGGACAGACTGTTTTTT.

The chain recombines TRBV18 with TRBJ1-1; 7 bases match TRBD1. The ends lost 3 bases at V and 1 base at J; junction bases unmatched: 8. Germline V gene lookup returns CDR1 KGHSH and CDR2 LQKENI. This CDR3 contains 16 residues. Here the CDR3 reads CASSPYPGTANTEAFF. The CDR3 bases are TGTGCCAGCTCACCTTACCCCGGGACAGCGAACACTGAAGCTTTCTTT. Full variable domain (rest looked up from reference TRBV18 and TRBJ1-1): NAGVMQNPRHLVRRRGQEARLRCSPMKGHSHVYWYRQLPEEGLKFMVYLQKENIIDESGMPKERFSAEFPKEGPSILRIQQVVRGDSAAYFCASSPYPGTANTEAFFGQGTRLTVV.

The CDR3 region is CSVAGVGDTQYF. CDR3 in DNA: TGCAGCGTTGCAGGGGTGGGAGATACGCAGTATTTT. The chain links TRBV29-1 to TRBJ2-3, with D perhaps matching TRBD1 (6 bases). The V end was cut by 4 bases, the J end by 5 bases, with 10 bases between. The CDR3 sequence is 12 residues long. Germline-derived CDR1 and CDR2 are SQVTM and ANQGSEA.

CDR3 region: CASSISTRGHEAFF. The CDR3 DNA is TGTGCCAGTAGTATCTCGACAAGGGGACATGAAGCTTTCTTT. The J gene is TRBJ1-1, the V gene TRBV19; D might be TRBD1 (6 bases). Germline loops: CDR1 LNHDA, CDR2 SQIVND (reference sequence). The CDR3 totals 14 residues. V was pared by 3 bases and J by 7 bases, with 15 bases between.

This CDR3 reads CASSGIQPEGYEQYF. The CDR3 region has the DNA TGTGCCAGCAGCGGGATCCAGCCGGAGGGCTACGAGCAGTACTTC. The chain combines TRBV9 with TRBJ2-7, with D possibly TRBD2 on 6 matching bases. CDR3 length equals 15 residues. Between the trimmed V and J ends, which lost 3 bases and 3 bases, there was a span of 16 bases. Germline CDR1 is SGDLS and CDR2 is YYNGEE.

This rearrangement joins TRBV7-8 to TRBJ1-5; D is unresolved. V shed 1 base and J shed 2 bases, with 6 bases lying between them. The CDR3 has 14 residues. Looked up from germline, CDR1 is SGHVS and CDR2 is FQNEAQ. CDR3 nucleotide sequence: TGTGCCAGCAGCTTAGTGGGCGGCAATCAGCCCCAGCATTTT. This translates into CASSLVGGNQPQHF.

The J gene is TRBJ2-3, the V gene TRBV5-6, with TRBD1 matching over 9 bases. After removal of 2 bases from V and 3 bases from J, the junction contained 13 bases not matched to a gene. Germline V gene data show CDR1 as SGHDT and CDR2 as YYEEEE. CDR3 length: 18 amino acids. The CDR3 region is CASSLGQGPPVGTDTQYF. DNA of the CDR3: TGTGCCAGCAGCTTAGGACAGGGGCCCCCAGTTGGAACAGATACGCAGTATTTT.

The chain employs TRBV7-2 and TRBJ2-3; weak D call: TRBD2 (5 bases). V lost 5 bases, J lost 4 bases, and 16 bases lay in between. CDR3 length: 15 amino acids. Germline V gene data show CDR1 as SGHTA and CDR2 as FQGNSA. The CDR3 coding sequence is TGTGCCAGCAGCCCCGGCCCTAGGAGGCCAGATACGCAGTATTTT. It yields the protein CASSPGPRRPDTQYF.

This clone occurred a few times. The chain recombines TRBV7-8 with TRBJ1-5; the match to TRBD1 covers 7 bases. The germline V gene has CDR1 SGHVS and CDR2 FQNEAQ. Trimming removed 5 bases from V and 3 bases from J; junction bases left unmatched: 10. The CDR3 is made up of 16 amino acids. CDR3 in amino acids: CASSPQGQLSNQPQHF. CDR3 nucleotide sequence: TGTGCCAGCAGCCCCCAGGGACAGCTCTCCAATCAGCCCCAGCATTTT.

The chain recombines TRBV5-1 with TRBJ2-5; 16 positions agree with TRBD2. Germline lookup yields CDR1 SGHRS and CDR2 YFSETQ. This CDR3 contains 17 residues. V was pared by 3 bases and J by 3 bases, with 5 bases of the junction left unmatched. This CDR3 reads CASSSGLAGGPEETQYF. The CDR3 coding sequence is TGCGCCAGCAGCTCGGGACTAGCGGGGGGGCCCGAAGAGACCCAGTACTTC. The full variable domain, in which reference TRBV5-1 and TRBJ2-5 provide the parts outside the CDR3, is KAGVTQTPRYLIKTRGQQVTLSCSPISGHRSVSWYQQTPGQGLQFLFEYFSETQRNKGNFPGRFSGRQFSNSRSEMNVSTLELGDSALYLCASSSGLAGGPEETQYFGPGTRLLVL.

This chain connects TRBV29-1 to TRBJ2-3; D is possibly TRBD2 (6 bases). V lost 2 bases to trimming and J lost 0 bases, with 12 bases between them. Germline CDR1 and CDR2: SQVTM and ANQGSEA. The CDR3 runs to 15 residues. For the CDR3, the DNA is TGCAGCGTTGAACCCGGGACTGAAAGCACAGATACGCAGTATTTT. This sequence encodes CSVEPGTESTDTQYF.

The CDR3 bases are TGTGCCAGTAGTGTGGACAGGGGGGTCAGTTCACCCCTCCACTTT. This sequence encodes CASSVDRGVSSPLHF. The J gene is TRBJ1-6, the V gene TRBV19; 10 bases agree with TRBD1. The germline CDR1 and CDR2 sequences are LNHDA and SQIVND (reference sequence). CDR3 length: 15 residues. Germline trimming cut 5 bases from V and 9 bases from J; bases unmatched to any gene: 7.